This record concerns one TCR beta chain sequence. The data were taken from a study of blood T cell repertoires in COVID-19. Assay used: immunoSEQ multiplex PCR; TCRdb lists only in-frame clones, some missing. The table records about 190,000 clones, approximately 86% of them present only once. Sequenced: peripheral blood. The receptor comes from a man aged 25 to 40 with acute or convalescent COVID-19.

The CDR3 loop is CASSQVRPSSYNEQFF. CDR3 DNA: TGTGCCAGCAGCCAAGTGAGGCCAAGCTCCTACAATGAGCAGTTCTTC. This chain uses TRBV14 with TRBJ2-1; no definite D call. Trimming stripped 1 base from V and 0 bases from J, with 10 bases between. The CDR3 runs 16 residues. Germline loops: CDR1 SGHDN, CDR2 FVKESK.